These 23 T cell receptor beta chains were all obtained from the same sample, sequenced in a study of T cell changes during pregnancy in multiple sclerosis. Method: immunoSEQ multiplex PCR; TCRdb's copy keeps in-frame clones and lacks some. Of roughly 30,000 clones in the sample, 85% to 90% were seen once. The sequenced sample was CD4+ T cells from peripheral blood mononuclear cells, obtained in the first trimester of pregnancy. The receptors were gathered from a female donor in good health, enrolled as a control in a pregnancy study.

The chain links TRBV27 to TRBJ2-7; 13 bases are a match to TRBD2. The CDR3 has 17 residues. V shed 8 bases and J 2 bases; nucleotides not matched to a gene: 12. Looked up from germline, CDR1 is MNHEY and CDR2 is SMNVEV (reference sequence). CDR3 nucleotides: TGTGCCAGCGCGAACCCCACTAGCGGGGGGGGCACCTACGAGCAGTACTTC. Residues: CASANPTSGGGTYEQYF.

This CDR3 is CASTVTPTPNYGYTF. The CDR3 DNA reads TGTGCCAGCACCGTCACACCGACACCTAACTATGGCTACACCTTC. V usage is TRBV2 and J usage is TRBJ1-2; the D is unclear. The CDR3 is 15 residues long. V was shortened by 7 bases and J by 0 bases, with 15 bases between the two germline ends. Germline V gives CDR1 SNHLY, CDR2 FYNNEI.

The chain joins TRBV29-1 to TRBJ2-1; a weak D match, TRBD2 (5 bases). Germline lookup yields CDR1 SQVTM and CDR2 ANQGSEA. V was cut by 6 bases and J by 9 bases, with 15 bases left in between. The length of the CDR3 is 12 residues. CDR3 coding DNA: TGCAGCGTCCTCCGGGATGGTAGTGAGCAGTTCTTC. Protein sequence: CSVLRDGSEQFF.

This chain links TRBV18 with TRBJ1-6; the D is unclear. The V end was cut by 2 bases, the J end by 6 bases, with 8 bases between. The CDR3 length is 14 residues. Germline V gives CDR1 KGHSH, CDR2 LQKENI. The DNA for the CDR3 is TGTGCCAGCTCACCATCCATCGGTAATTCACCCCTCCACTTT. Protein product: CASSPSIGNSPLHF.

This chain connects TRBV7-3 to TRBJ1-1; D perhaps matches TRBD1 (5 bases). Trimming cost V 5 bases and J 1 base, with 8 bases left between them. Germline lookup yields CDR1 SGHTA and CDR2 FQGTGA. This CDR3 is 13 amino acids long. The CDR3 region is CASSIDRNTEAFF. The CDR3 coding sequence is TGTGCCAGCAGCATCGACAGGAACACTGAAGCTTTCTTT. The variable domain in full, with the rest retrieved from reference TRBV7-3 and TRBJ1-1, is GAGVSQTPSNKVTEKGKYVELRCDPISGHTALYWYRQSLGQGPEFLIYFQGTGAADDSGLPNDRFFAVRPEGSVSTLKIQRTERGDSAVYLCASSIDRNTEAFFGQGTRLTVV.

This clone came up once. This chain links TRBV9 with TRBJ2-5, with TRBD2 as a possible D gene (5 bases). There are 17 residues in the CDR3. Trimming pared 4 bases from V and 5 bases from J, leaving 24 bases between. CDR1 is SGDLS, CDR2 YYNGEE, per germline. The CDR3 DNA reads as TGTGCCAGCAGCCCCCGTGGTGCCCCGACGGGATCGGAGACCCAGTACTTC. This gives the protein CASSPRGAPTGSETQYF.

This chain uses TRBV5-1 with TRBJ2-2; D is possibly TRBD2 (5 bases). Trimming took off 6 bases at V and 8 bases at J, with 20 bases between the two ends. Germline V gene lookup returns CDR1 SGHRS and CDR2 YFSETQ. CDR3 size: 15 residues. The CDR3 reads CASKMDGGRGGELFF. DNA for the CDR3: TGCGCCAGCAAGATGGATGGCGGTAGAGGGGGGGAGCTGTTTTTT. The whole variable domain, filled in from reference TRBV5-1 and TRBJ2-2, reads KAGVTQTPRYLIKTRGQQVTLSCSPISGHRSVSWYQQTPGQGLQFLFEYFSETQRNKGNFPGRFSGRQFSNSRSEMNVSTLELGDSALYLCASKMDGGRGGELFFGEGSRLTVL.

The V call is TRBV27, the J call TRBJ2-6; D gene uncertain. Trimming shortened V by 5 bases and J by 0 bases, and 8 bases separated the two germline ends. The CDR3 covers 15 residues. Germline V gene sequence: CDR1 MNHEY, CDR2 SMNVEV (reference sequence). The DNA of the CDR3 is TGTGCCAGCAGTCCTTCGTTCTCTGGGGCCAACGTCCTGACTTTC. Translation: CASSPSFSGANVLTF. The complete variable domain, with remaining parts taken from reference TRBV27 and TRBJ2-6, reads EAQVTQNPRYLITVTGKKLTVTCSQNMNHEYMSWYRQDPGLGLRQIYYSMNVEVTDKGDVPEGYKVSRKEKRNFPLILESPSPNQTSLYFCASSPSFSGANVLTFGAGSRLTVL.

The chain links TRBV7-2 to TRBJ2-5, with 7 bases identical to TRBD2. The germline CDR1 and CDR2 sequences are SGHTA and FQGNSA. The J segment lost 5 bases and the V segment lost 3 bases, leaving 6 bases of the junction unmatched. The CDR3 loop spans 14 amino acids. The CDR3 is CASSFTSAGETQYF. The CDR3 nucleotides read TGTGCCAGCAGCTTTACTAGCGCGGGGGAGACCCAGTACTTC.

Here the CDR3 reads CASSLGLPHEQFF. CDR3 nucleotides: TGTGCCAGCAGCTTAGGACTCCCCCATGAGCAGTTCTTC. The chain couples TRBV11-3 to TRBJ2-1; the D is unclear. CDR3 size: 13 residues. V dropped 1 base and J dropped 8 bases, with 9 bases sitting between them. Germline CDR1 and CDR2: SGHNT and YENEEA.

The chain joins TRBV5-1 to TRBJ2-7; possibly TRBD1 for D (6 bases). The V end was cut by 3 bases, the J end by 2 bases, with 9 bases between. Germline CDR1 reads SGHRS; CDR2 reads YFSETQ. CDR3 length: 13 residues. CDR3 sequence reads: CASSWTVTYEQYF. The DNA for the CDR3 is TGCGCCAGCAGCTGGACAGTAACCTACGAGCAGTACTTC.

V is TRBV6-5 and J is TRBJ2-6; TRBD1 aligns across 8 bases. The V and J ends lost 4 bases and 4 bases, in that order; junction bases with no gene match: 6. Germline V gives CDR1 MNHEY, CDR2 SVGAGI. The CDR3 runs 16 residues. CDR3 sequence: CASSWTGSSGANVLTF. As DNA, the CDR3 is TGTGCCAGCAGTTGGACAGGGAGCTCCGGGGCCAACGTCCTGACTTTC.

The rearrangement uses TRBV7-2 and TRBJ2-1; D is undetermined. Germline V lookup: CDR1 SGHTA, CDR2 FQGNSA. Trimming stripped 1 base from V and 4 bases from J, with 5 bases between. The CDR3 spans 13 residues. Written as DNA, the CDR3 is TGTGCCAGCAGCTTAGGCCGGTACAATGAGCAGTTCTTC. This sequence encodes CASSLGRYNEQFF.

The V call is TRBV7-9, the J call TRBJ1-1; TRBD1 might be the D (6 bases). Trimming removed 1 base from V and 10 bases from J, with 13 bases in between. CDR3 size: 13 residues. CDR1 is SEHNR, CDR2 FQNEAQ, per germline (reference sequence). The CDR3 here is CASSLGGGTRAFF. The CDR3, as DNA: TGTGCCAGCAGCTTAGGAGGGGGTACGAGAGCTTTCTTT.

The chain carries TRBV9 and TRBJ1-3; D may be TRBD1 (5 bases). This CDR3 spans 14 amino acids. V was trimmed by 3 bases and J by 4 bases, leaving 11 bases between them. In germline, CDR1 is SGDLS, CDR2 YYNGEE. The CDR3 nucleotides read TGTGCCAGCAGCGGGGGGAGGGGAGGAAACACCATATATTTT. Translation: CASSGGRGGNTIYF.

This clone is labeled medium-sized. This chain uses TRBV29-1 with TRBJ2-1; 8 nucleotides match TRBD1. V lost 6 bases, J lost 9 bases, and 13 bases stayed unmatched. The CDR3 consists of 14 residues. Germline CDR1 is SQVTM and CDR2 is ANQGSEA. The CDR3 nucleotides are TGCAGCGTGAGGCGGGGACAGGTGCAGGGTGAGCAGTTCTTC. This codes for CSVRRGQVQGEQFF.

The rearrangement uses TRBV6-1 and TRBJ2-1; D uncertain. Per germline, CDR1 MNHNS and CDR2 SASEGT. Trimming shortened V by 7 bases and J by 2 bases, and 6 bases separated the two germline ends. The CDR3 consists of 12 residues. The CDR3 loop is CASTEAYNEQFF. The CDR3 coding sequence is TGTGCCAGCACCGAGGCCTACAATGAGCAGTTCTTC.

The V call is TRBV5-8, the J call TRBJ1-4; 8 positions match TRBD1. Germline CDR1 reads SGHTS; CDR2 reads YDEGEE. The CDR3 is made up of 14 amino acids. V trimming: 2 bases; J trimming: 6 bases; junction bases outside the gene matches: 3. CDR3 protein: CASSFGQGYEKLFF. The CDR3 nucleotides read TGTGCCAGCAGCTTCGGACAGGGATATGAAAAACTGTTTTTT.

This clone was seen just once. The chain is built from TRBV6-5 and TRBJ2-5; 7 nucleotides align to TRBD2. The CDR3 runs 15 residues. Trimming removed 6 bases from V and 1 base from J; junction bases left unmatched: 8. In germline, CDR1 is MNHEY, CDR2 SVGAGI. The CDR3 bases are TGTGCCAGCAGCTCCTGGGGGAGGGGCCAAGAGACCCAGTACTTC. Amino acid sequence: CASSSWGRGQETQYF.

This clone has just one count. This chain joins TRBV10-3 and TRBJ2-5, with no clear D. The CDR3 spans 13 residues. Trimming shortened V by 0 bases and J by 4 bases, and 6 bases separated the two germline ends. Germline lookup yields CDR1 ENHRY and CDR2 SYGVKD. The CDR3 DNA reads as TGTGCCATCAGTGAGTCTAGCAGAGAGACCCAGTACTTC. It codes for CAISESSRETQYF.

The genes are TRBV6-5 and TRBJ2-3; 9 bases agree with TRBD2. Per the germline V gene, CDR1 is MNHEY and CDR2 is SVGAGI. This CDR3 region has 15 residues. Trimming at V came to 7 bases and at J to 6 bases, leaving 11 bases not matched to a gene. The CDR3 loop reads CASIGGAGGLDTQYF. The DNA for the CDR3 is TGTGCCAGCATTGGGGGAGCGGGGGGTCTGGATACGCAGTATTTT.

This chain links TRBV7-2 with TRBJ1-4; D is perhaps TRBD1 (5 bases). The CDR3 covers 16 residues. Trimming shortened V by 4 bases and J by 3 bases, and 15 bases separated the two germline ends. CDR1 SGHTA and CDR2 FQGNSA come from the germline V gene. CDR3 in amino acids: CASSSRQPQPNEKLFF. The CDR3 DNA reads as TGTGCCAGCAGCTCCAGACAGCCTCAGCCTAATGAAAAACTGTTTTTT.

In DNA, the CDR3 is TGCGCCAGCAGCCAATCGGAGGGGACAGGGGGCTCACCCCTCCACTTT. Translation: CASSQSEGTGGSPLHF. This sequence joins TRBV4-3 and TRBJ1-6, with TRBD1 matching over 12 bases. V shed 2 bases and J 10 bases; nucleotides not matched to a gene: 6. Germline values: CDR1 LGHNA, CDR2 YSLEER. The CDR3 extends over 16 amino acids.